The 12 T cell receptor beta chains below all came from one sample that was sequenced in a study of metastatic and nonmetastatic thyroid tumors. Patients underwent thyroid surgery, and none had received any treatment before it. Via MiXCR, TCRdb re-called the PCR reads. This table holds 15,000 to 20,000 clones, roughly 36% found once. The specimen sequenced was tumor tissue. The origin of the receptors is a female donor with papillary thyroid cancer or a benign thyroid nodule (not recorded which). Some clones in this sample may be carry-over from other donors' samples.

The genes are TRBV5-1 and TRBJ2-3; D may be TRBD1 (5 bases). CDR3 length equals 13 residues. Trimming took off 7 bases at V and 6 bases at J, with 15 bases between the two ends. From germline, CDR1 is SGHRS and CDR2 YFSETQ. In nucleotides, the CDR3 is TGCGCCAGCGGGGATGGGGCAGCCGATACGCAGTATTTT. Its translation: CASGDGAADTQYF.

CDR3 in amino acids: CSARDRGIISYEQYF. The CDR3 coding sequence is TGCAGTGCTAGAGATAGGGGGATTATTTCCTACGAGCAGTACTTC. This chain connects TRBV20-1 to TRBJ2-7, with D possibly being TRBD1 (6 bases). V was pared by 0 bases and J by 1 base, with 13 bases between. The CDR3 spans 15 residues. The germline CDR1 and CDR2 sequences are DFQATT and SNEGSKA (reference sequence).

The chain carries TRBV5-1 and TRBJ1-6; no clear D. The CDR3 runs to 12 residues. The V gene lost 3 bases and the J gene lost 13 bases, with 11 bases spanning the gap. From germline, CDR1 is SGHRS and CDR2 YFSETQ. The chain's CDR3 is CASSSSGGPLHF. The CDR3 region has the DNA TGCGCCAGCAGCTCCTCGGGAGGTCCCCTCCACTTT.

Relative to its sample, this clone is medium-sized. CDR3 in amino acids: CASSLGLTSTDTQYF. The CDR3 DNA reads TGTGCCAGCAGCCTGGGACTCACTAGCACAGATACGCAGTATTTT. This chain links TRBV12-3 or TRBV12-4 with TRBJ2-3, with D possibly matching TRBD2 (6 bases). The CDR3 has 15 amino acids. The germline V and J ends were trimmed by 6 bases and 0 bases, with 13 bases remaining between them.

This clone was seen more than once but under ten times. The chain uses TRBV6-1 and TRBJ2-1, with TRBD2 matching over 7 bases. Germline V CDR1 and CDR2: MNHNS, SASEGT. Trimming removed 10 bases from V and 4 bases from J; junction bases left unmatched: 4. The CDR3 extends over 12 amino acids. CDR3 in DNA: TGTGCCACCTGGGGGGGATACAATGAGCAGTTCTTC. Protein: CATWGGYNEQFF.

The chain joins TRBV20-1 to TRBJ2-3, with a possible D match to TRBD2 (5 bases). Germline-derived CDR1 and CDR2 are DFQATT and SNEGSKA (reference sequence). CDR3 length: 13 residues. The V gene lost 5 bases and the J gene lost 6 bases, with 15 bases spanning the gap. CDR3 coding DNA: TGCAGTGCTCGGACTTTAGGTGGGGATACGCAGTATTTT. Amino acid sequence: CSARTLGGDTQYF.

In its sample, this clone is medium-sized (0.01 to 0.1%). This specimen includes other DNA sequences encoding the same CDR3. The V and J genes are TRBV10-3 and TRBJ2-7, with TRBD2 identical over 9 bases. Trimming at V came to 4 bases and at J to 2 bases, leaving 3 bases not matched to a gene. CDR1 is ENHRY and CDR2 is SYGVKD in the germline V gene. The CDR3 consists of 14 residues. In DNA, the CDR3 is TGTGCCATCAGTGGACTAGCGGCCGCCTACGAGCAGTACTTC. Translated, it gives CAISGLAAAYEQYF.

This clone was observed a few times. The chain carries TRBV6-5 and TRBJ1-4; D call uncertain. V dropped 4 bases and J dropped 2 bases, with 11 bases sitting between them. The germline V gene encodes CDR1 MNHEY and CDR2 SVGAGI. The CDR3 contains 15 residues. CDR3 sequence reads: CASSLRRTTNEKLFF. The CDR3 DNA reads as TGTGCCAGCAGTTTAAGGCGTACTACTAATGAAAAACTGTTTTTT.

This clone occurred many times. The chain joins TRBV20-1 to TRBJ1-2; TRBD1 agrees at 7 bases. The CDR3 extends over 13 amino acids. The V segment lost 0 bases and the J segment 3 bases; nucleotides outside the gene matches: 1. The germline CDR1 and CDR2 sequences are DFQATT and SNEGSKA (reference sequence). CDR3 sequence: CSARDQGDYGYTF. The CDR3 nucleotides read TGCAGTGCTAGAGATCAGGGGGACTATGGCTACACCTTC.

The rearrangement links TRBV24-1 to TRBJ2-7; D is possibly TRBD2 (5 bases). This CDR3 spans 14 amino acids. Trimming shortened V by 4 bases and J by 2 bases, and 11 bases separated the two germline ends. The V gene's germline CDR1 is KGHDR and CDR2 SFDVKD. DNA for the CDR3: TGTGCCACCAGTGAAGCCGGGGTACCCTACGAGCAGTACTTC. It yields the protein CATSEAGVPYEQYF.

This clone was picked up a small number of times. V usage is TRBV12-3 or TRBV12-4 and J usage is TRBJ1-1, with 7 nucleotides matching TRBD1. The trim removed 7 bases at V and 4 bases at J, leaving 12 bases unmatched. The CDR3 consists of 15 residues. This CDR3 is CASTHPAQGTTEAFF. As DNA, the CDR3 is TGTGCCAGCACCCATCCGGCACAGGGGACCACTGAAGCTTTCTTT.

The chain links TRBV27 to TRBJ2-5; D perhaps matches TRBD2 (6 bases). CDR1 and CDR2 from the germline V gene are MNHEY and SMNVEV (reference sequence). Trimming took 3 bases from V and 2 from J, leaving 13 bases between them. The CDR3 totals 15 residues. The CDR3 DNA is TGTGCCAGCAGTTTCTCGCGGGGTTTACAAGAGACCCAGTACTTC. Translation gives CASSFSRGLQETQYF.